The T cell receptor beta chain described here comes from a study of response to subunit inactivated influenza vaccine. Study results and limitations: Authors suggested seasonal influenza vaccinations each recruit few new T cells.

The V and J ends lost 5 bases and 1 base respectively, with 11 bases between them. This CDR3 has 14 residues. CDR1 is SGHVS, CDR2 FQNEAQ, per germline. One entry per CDR3 protein, called by TCRdb with MiXCR from the RT-PCR reads. The sample yields roughly 670,000 distinct CDR3 sequences, 14% seen once. Of note for this clonotype: What it recognizes is unknown.

The receptor's source is a man in his fifties or sixties who received an inactivated influenza vaccine. The chain combines TRBV7-8 with TRBJ1-1; D may be TRBD1 (5 bases). The source was PBMCs from blood, collected 14 days before vaccination. CDR3 bases: TGTGCCAGCAGCCCCCGAGACAGGAACACTGAAGCTTTCTTT. Translating it yields CASSPRDRNTEAFF.